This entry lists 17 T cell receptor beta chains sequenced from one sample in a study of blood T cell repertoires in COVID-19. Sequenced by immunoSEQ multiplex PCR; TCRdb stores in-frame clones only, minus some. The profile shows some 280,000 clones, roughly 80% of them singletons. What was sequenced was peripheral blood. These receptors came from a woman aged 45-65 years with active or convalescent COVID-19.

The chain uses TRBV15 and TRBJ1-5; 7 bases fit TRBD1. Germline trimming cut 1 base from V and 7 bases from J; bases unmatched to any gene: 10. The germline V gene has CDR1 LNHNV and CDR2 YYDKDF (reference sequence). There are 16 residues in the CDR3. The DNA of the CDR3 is TGTGCCACCAGCAGAGTTTCTGGGCAGGGGGGACAGCCCCAGCATTTT. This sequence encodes CATSRVSGQGGQPQHF. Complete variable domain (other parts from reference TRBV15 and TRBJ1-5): DAMVIQNPRYQVTQFGKPVTLSCSQTLNHNVMYWYQQKSSQAPKLLFHYYDKDFNNEADTPDNFQSRRPNTSFCFLDIRSPGLGDTAMYLCATSRVSGQGGQPQHFGDGTRLSIL.

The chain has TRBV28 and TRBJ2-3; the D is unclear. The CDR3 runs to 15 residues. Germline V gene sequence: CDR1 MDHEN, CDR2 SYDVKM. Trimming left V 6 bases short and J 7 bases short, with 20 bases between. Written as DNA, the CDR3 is TGTGCCAGCAGCCGTCCTAGATTGGCTTTAAATACGCAGTATTTT. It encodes CASSRPRLALNTQYF.

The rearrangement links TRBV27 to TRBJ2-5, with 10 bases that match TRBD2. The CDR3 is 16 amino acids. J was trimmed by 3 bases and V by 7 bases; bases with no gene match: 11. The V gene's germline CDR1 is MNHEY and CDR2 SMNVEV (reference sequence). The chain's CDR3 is CASKQAGGPGKETQYF. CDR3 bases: TGTGCCAGCAAACAAGCGGGAGGGCCCGGAAAAGAGACCCAGTACTTC.

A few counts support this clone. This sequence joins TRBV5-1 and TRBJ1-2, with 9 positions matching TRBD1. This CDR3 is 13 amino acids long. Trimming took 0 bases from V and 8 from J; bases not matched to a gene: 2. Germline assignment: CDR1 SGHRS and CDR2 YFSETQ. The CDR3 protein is CASSLDRGQGYTF. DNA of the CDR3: TGCGCCAGCAGCTTGGACAGGGGGCAAGGCTACACCTTC.

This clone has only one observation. CDR3 DNA: TGTGCCAGCAGCGTAGCTCAAACAGGGGACGGGAACACCATATATTTT. It yields the protein CASSVAQTGDGNTIYF. The rearrangement joins TRBV9 to TRBJ1-3; 7 bases map to TRBD1. Germline V gene sequence: CDR1 SGDLS, CDR2 YYNGEE. The junction had 10 bases not matched to a gene; V was cut back by 0 bases and J by 7 bases. This CDR3 contains 16 residues. Supplemented by reference TRBV9 and TRBJ1-3, the full variable domain reads DSGVTQTPKHLITATGQRVTLRCSPRSGDLSVYWYQQSLDQGLQFLIQYYNGEERAKGNILERFSAQQFPDLHSELNLSSLELGDSALYFCASSVAQTGDGNTIYFGEGSWLTVV.

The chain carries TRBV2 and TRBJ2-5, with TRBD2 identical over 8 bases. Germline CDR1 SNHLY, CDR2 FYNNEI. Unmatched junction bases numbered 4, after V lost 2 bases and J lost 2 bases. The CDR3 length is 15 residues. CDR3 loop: CASSEIGTSQETQYF. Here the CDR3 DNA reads TGTGCCAGCAGTGAAATCGGGACTAGTCAAGAGACCCAGTACTTC. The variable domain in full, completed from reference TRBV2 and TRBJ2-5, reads EPEVTQTPSHQVTQMGQEVILRCVPISNHLYFYWYRQILGQKVEFLVSFYNNEISEKSEIFDDQFSVERPDGSNFTLKIRSTKLEDSAMYFCASSEIGTSQETQYFGPGTRLLVL.

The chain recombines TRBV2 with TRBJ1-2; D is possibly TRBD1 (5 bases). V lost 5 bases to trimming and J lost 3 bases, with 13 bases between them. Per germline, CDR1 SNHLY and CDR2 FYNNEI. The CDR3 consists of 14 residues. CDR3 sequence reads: CASSLETDYYGYTF. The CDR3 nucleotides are TGTGCCAGCAGTCTAGAGACAGACTACTATGGCTACACCTTC.

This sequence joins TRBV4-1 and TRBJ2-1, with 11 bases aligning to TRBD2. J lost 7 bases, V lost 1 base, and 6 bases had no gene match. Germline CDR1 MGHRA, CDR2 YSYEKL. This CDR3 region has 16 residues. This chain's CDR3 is CASSQVLAGAWNEQFF. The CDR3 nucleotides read TGCGCCAGCAGCCAAGTACTAGCGGGAGCTTGGAATGAGCAGTTCTTC.

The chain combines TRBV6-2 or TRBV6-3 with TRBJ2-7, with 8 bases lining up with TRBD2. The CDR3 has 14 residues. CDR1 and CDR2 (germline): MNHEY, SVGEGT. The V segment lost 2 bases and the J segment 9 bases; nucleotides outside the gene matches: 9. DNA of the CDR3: TGTGCCAGCAGTTACAGCGGGACTAGTCGTTGGCAGTACTTC. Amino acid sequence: CASSYSGTSRWQYF.

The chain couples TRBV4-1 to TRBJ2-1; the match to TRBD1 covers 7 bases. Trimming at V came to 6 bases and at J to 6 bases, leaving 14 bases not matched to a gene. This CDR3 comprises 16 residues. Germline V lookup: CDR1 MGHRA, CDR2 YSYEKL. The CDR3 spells CASRHGRDRAGNEQFF. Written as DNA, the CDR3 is TGCGCCAGCAGACACGGCCGAGACAGGGCGGGCAATGAGCAGTTCTTC.

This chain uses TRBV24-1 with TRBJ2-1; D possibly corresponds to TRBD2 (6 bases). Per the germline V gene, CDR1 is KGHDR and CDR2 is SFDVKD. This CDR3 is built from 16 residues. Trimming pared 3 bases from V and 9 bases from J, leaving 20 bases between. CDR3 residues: CATSDLANGLSSEQFF. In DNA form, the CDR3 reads TGTGCCACCAGTGATCTTGCGAATGGACTATCCTCTGAGCAGTTCTTC.

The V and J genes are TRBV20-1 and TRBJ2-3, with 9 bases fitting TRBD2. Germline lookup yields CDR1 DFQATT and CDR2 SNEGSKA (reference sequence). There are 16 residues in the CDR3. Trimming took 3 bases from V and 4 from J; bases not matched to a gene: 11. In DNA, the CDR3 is TGCAGTGCTAGTGGCGGGAGGGCGAGGGGGGCAGATACGCAGTATTTT. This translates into CSASGGRARGADTQYF.

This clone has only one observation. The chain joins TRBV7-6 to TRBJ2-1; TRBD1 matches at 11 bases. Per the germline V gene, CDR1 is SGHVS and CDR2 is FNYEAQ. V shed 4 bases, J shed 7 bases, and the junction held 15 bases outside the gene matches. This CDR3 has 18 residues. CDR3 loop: CASSSSILGQGARNEQFF. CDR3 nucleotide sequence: TGTGCCAGCAGCTCCTCGATACTAGGACAGGGGGCGCGAAATGAGCAGTTCTTC.

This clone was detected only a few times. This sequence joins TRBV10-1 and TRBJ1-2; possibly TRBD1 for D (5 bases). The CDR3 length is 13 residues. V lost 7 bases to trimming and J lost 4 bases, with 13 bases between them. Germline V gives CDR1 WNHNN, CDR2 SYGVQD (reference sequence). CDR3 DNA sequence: TGCGCCAGCATCCAGGTCGGGGGCTATGGCTACACCTTC. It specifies CASIQVGGYGYTF.

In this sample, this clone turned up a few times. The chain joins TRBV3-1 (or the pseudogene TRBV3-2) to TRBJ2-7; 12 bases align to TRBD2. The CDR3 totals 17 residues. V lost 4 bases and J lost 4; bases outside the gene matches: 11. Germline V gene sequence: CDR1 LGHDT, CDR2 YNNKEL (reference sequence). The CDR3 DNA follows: TGTGCCAGCAGCCCCCCTAGGCTAGCGGGAGGGCCTTACGAGCAGTACTTC. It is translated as CASSPPRLAGGPYEQYF.

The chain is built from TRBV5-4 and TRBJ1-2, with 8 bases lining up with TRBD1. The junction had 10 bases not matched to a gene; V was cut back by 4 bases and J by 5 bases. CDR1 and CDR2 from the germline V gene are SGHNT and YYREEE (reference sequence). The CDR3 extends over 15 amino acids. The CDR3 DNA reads TGTGCCAGCAGCGGCCTGGACAGGGAGGGGTATGGCTACACCTTC. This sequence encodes CASSGLDREGYGYTF.

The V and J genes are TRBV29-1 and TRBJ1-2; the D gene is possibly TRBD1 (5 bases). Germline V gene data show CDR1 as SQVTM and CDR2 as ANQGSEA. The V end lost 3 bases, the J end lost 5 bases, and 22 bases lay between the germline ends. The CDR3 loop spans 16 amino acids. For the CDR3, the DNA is TGCAGCGTTGAGCTATTGGGGACGGGAGGTGTGTATGGCTACACCTTC. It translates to CSVELLGTGGVYGYTF. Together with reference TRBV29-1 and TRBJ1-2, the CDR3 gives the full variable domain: SAVISQKPSRDICQRGTSLTIQCQVDSQVTMMFWYRQQPGQSLTLIATANQGSEATYESGFVIDKFPISRPNLTFSTLTVSNMSPEDSSIYLCSVELLGTGGVYGYTFGSGTRLTVV.